These 23 T cell receptor beta chains were all obtained from the same sample, sequenced in a study of cytomegalovirus exposure and HLA in healthy donors. Use of 60 Vbeta and 13 Jbeta primers characterized the PCR. Data came from immunoSEQ multiplex PCR; TCRdb stores just in-frame clones and leaves some out. The repertoire holds roughly 120,000 clones, with 75% to 90% as singletons. The sample consisted of PBMCs. The receptors stem from a man between 25 and 39 years old in good health and CMV-seronegative.

The J gene is TRBJ2-5, the V gene TRBV30; D may be TRBD2 (6 bases). The J call may not be correct, given that the DNA end is closer to TRBJ2-7. Germline V gene data show CDR1 as GTSNPN and CDR2 as SVGIG (reference sequence). This CDR3 comprises 11 residues. CDR3 nucleotide sequence: TGTGCCTATAGCGGTTCCTACGAGCAGTACTTC. Protein sequence: CAYSGSYEQYF.

The V and J genes are TRBV2 and TRBJ2-7, with unresolved D. The CDR3 is 15 residues long. The germline gives CDR1 SNHLY, CDR2 FYNNEI. V was clipped by 0 bases and J by 3 bases, with 12 bases between them. The CDR3 DNA sequence: TGTGCCAGCAGTGAAGCAGTGCGTTTTCTCTACGAGCAGTACTTC. It yields the protein CASSEAVRFLYEQYF.

The chain recombines TRBV5-1 with TRBJ2-1, with D unclear. This CDR3 is 14 amino acids long. Trimming removed 2 bases at V and 5 bases at J, with 11 bases between. CDR1 is SGHRS, CDR2 YFSETQ, per germline. CDR3: CASSFRTGDNEQFF. In DNA, the CDR3 is TGCGCCAGCAGCTTTAGAACCGGAGACAATGAGCAGTTCTTC.

CDR3 nucleotide sequence: TGTGCCAGCAGCACCGGGACAGTTTTTTCGTCGTTCTACGAGCAGTACTTC. It is translated as CASSTGTVFSSFYEQYF. This chain connects TRBV2 to TRBJ2-7; TRBD1 aligns across 7 bases. Per germline, CDR1 SNHLY and CDR2 FYNNEI. V lost 6 bases and J lost 3; bases outside the gene matches: 17. The CDR3 length is 17 residues. Using reference TRBV2 and TRBJ2-7 for the parts outside the CDR3, the full variable domain is EPEVTQTPSHQVTQMGQEVILRCVPISNHLYFYWYRQILGQKVEFLVSFYNNEISEKSEIFDDQFSVERPDGSNFTLKIRSTKLEDSAMYFCASSTGTVFSSFYEQYFGPGTRLTVT.

The chain combines TRBV5-1 with TRBJ1-1, with D possibly matching TRBD1 (5 bases). Germline V lookup: CDR1 SGHRS, CDR2 YFSETQ. This CDR3 region has 14 residues. V shed 0 bases and J shed 5 bases, with 11 bases lying between them. CDR3 sequence reads: CASSLDRLGTEAFF. CDR3 coding DNA: TGCGCCAGCAGCTTGGACAGGTTGGGTACTGAAGCTTTCTTT.

V usage is TRBV9 and J usage is TRBJ2-3, with a weak D call TRBD2 (6 bases). Germline V lookup: CDR1 SGDLS, CDR2 YYNGEE. V lost 3 bases and J 2 bases, leaving 13 bases between the germline ends. The CDR3 spans 15 residues. The CDR3 here is CASSAMGGLTDTQYF. In DNA form, the CDR3 reads TGTGCCAGCAGCGCCATGGGAGGCCTCACAGATACGCAGTATTTT.

The CDR3 region is CASNRGGANTGELFF. DNA of the CDR3: TGTGCCAGCAACCGCGGGGGGGCGAACACCGGGGAGCTGTTTTTT. The chain couples TRBV5-4 to TRBJ2-2, with 9 bases matching TRBD2. The trim removed 6 bases at V and 0 bases at J, leaving 3 bases unmatched. Germline V gene lookup returns CDR1 SGHNT and CDR2 YYREEE (reference sequence). The CDR3 has 15 residues.

The CDR3 sequence: CASSLATGGGDTQYF. For the CDR3, the DNA is TGTGCCAGCAGCTTAGCTACGGGAGGTGGTGATACGCAGTATTTT. The J gene is TRBJ2-3, the V gene TRBV11-3, with TRBD2 matching over 7 bases. V trimming: 1 base; J trimming: 6 bases; junction bases outside the gene matches: 7. Germline V gene lookup returns CDR1 SGHNT and CDR2 YENEEA. The CDR3 has 15 residues.

The chain links TRBV6-5 to TRBJ1-5, with 8 bases fitting TRBD1. This CDR3 comprises 15 residues. CDR1 and CDR2 (germline): MNHEY, SVGAGI. V shed 0 bases, J shed 5 bases, and the junction held 3 bases outside the gene matches. The CDR3 DNA sequence: TGTGCCAGCAGTTACTCGGTGACAGGGGATCAGCCCCAGCATTTT. As protein: CASSYSVTGDQPQHF.

The chain recombines TRBV27 with TRBJ2-7; 9 nucleotides line up with TRBD2. This CDR3 has 15 residues. Germline-derived CDR1 and CDR2 are MNHEY and SMNVEV (reference sequence). V shed 2 bases, J shed 3 bases, and the junction held 5 bases outside the gene matches. The CDR3 DNA is TGTGCCAGCAGTTTAAGGGCTAGCGGGGACTACGAGCAGTACTTC. Protein sequence: CASSLRASGDYEQYF.

This clone showed up just once. The chain employs TRBV5-1 and TRBJ2-3; 8 nucleotides line up with TRBD2. There are 17 residues in the CDR3. Trimming cost V 3 bases and J 4 bases; bases outside gene matches: 13. Germline CDR1 is SGHRS and CDR2 is YFSETQ. DNA for the CDR3: TGCGCCAGCAGCTCGAAGGTGGCCAGCGGGAGACCAGATACGCAGTATTTT. It encodes CASSSKVASGRPDTQYF.

The chain couples TRBV27 to TRBJ2-7; a weak D match, TRBD1 (6 bases). Trimming took 4 bases from V and 2 from J, leaving 9 bases between them. CDR3 length: 13 residues. In germline, CDR1 is MNHEY, CDR2 SMNVEV (reference sequence). CDR3: CASSSRGTYEQYF. The CDR3 coding sequence is TGTGCCAGCAGTTCCAGGGGAACCTACGAGCAGTACTTC.

The chain combines TRBV19 with TRBJ1-2, with 11 nucleotides matching TRBD1. Germline loops: CDR1 LNHDA, CDR2 SQIVND (reference sequence). The J segment lost 7 bases and the V segment lost 4 bases, leaving 14 bases of the junction unmatched. This CDR3 is 17 amino acids long. CDR3 amino acids: CASSTPPGQGASSGYTF. The CDR3 DNA is TGTGCCAGTAGTACTCCTCCCGGACAGGGGGCATCAAGTGGCTACACCTTC.

The chain joins TRBV4-2 to TRBJ2-2; TRBD2 is a possible D gene (5 bases). CDR1 is LGHNA, CDR2 YNFKEQ, per germline. The CDR3 extends over 16 amino acids. V was trimmed by 3 bases and J by 5 bases, leaving 16 bases between them. DNA of the CDR3: TGTGCCAGCAGCCACGATACTAGTGGGAGAACCGGGGAGCTGTTTTTT. This encodes CASSHDTSGRTGELFF.

This rearrangement joins TRBV7-9 to TRBJ2-1; 12 bases line up with TRBD2. Per the germline V gene, CDR1 is SEHNR and CDR2 is FQNEAQ (reference sequence). This CDR3 has 15 amino acids. V lost 1 base, J lost 10 bases, and 5 bases stayed unmatched. The CDR3 is CASSLVGTSGREQFF. The CDR3 nucleotides are TGTGCCAGCAGCTTAGTTGGGACTAGCGGGCGAGAGCAGTTCTTC.

The chain couples TRBV2 to TRBJ2-1, with 8 bases matching TRBD2. This CDR3 spans 15 amino acids. CDR1 is SNHLY and CDR2 is FYNNEI in the germline V gene. With 8 bases clipped from V and 0 bases from J, the junction kept 6 bases outside the gene matches. CDR3 bases: TGTGCCAGCGTCTGGGGGACTAGCTCCTACAATGAGCAGTTCTTC. Translated: CASVWGTSSYNEQFF. The full variable domain, with the rest looked up from reference TRBV2 and TRBJ2-1, is EPEVTQTPSHQVTQMGQEVILRCVPISNHLYFYWYRQILGQKVEFLVSFYNNEISEKSEIFDDQFSVERPDGSNFTLKIRSTKLEDSAMYFCASVWGTSSYNEQFFGPGTRLTVL.

The rearrangement links TRBV28 to TRBJ2-1, with 12 bases that match TRBD1. The CDR3 covers 15 residues. V trimming: 10 bases; J trimming: 7 bases; junction bases outside the gene matches: 11. Per the germline V gene, CDR1 is MDHEN and CDR2 is SYDVKM. The CDR3 sequence: CATRMSGQGANEQFF. The CDR3 nucleotides are TGTGCCACCCGTATGTCGGGACAGGGGGCGAATGAGCAGTTCTTC. Based on the CDR3 plus reference TRBV28 and TRBJ2-1, the full variable domain is DVKVTQSSRYLVKRTGEKVFLECVQDMDHENMFWYRQDPGLGLRLIYFSYDVKMKEKGDIPEGYSVSREKKERFSLILESASTNQTSMYLCATRMSGQGANEQFFGPGTRLTVL.

The rearrangement joins TRBV30 to TRBJ1-2; no clear D. CDR1 and CDR2 (germline): GTSNPN, SVGIG (reference sequence). CDR3 length: 13 amino acids. Trimming removed 0 bases at V and 7 bases at J, with 12 bases between. DNA of the CDR3: TGTGCCTGGAGTGTAAGGTGGGCAGGTGGCTACACCTTC. Its translation: CAWSVRWAGGYTF.

The chain links TRBV9 to TRBJ2-1, with 7 nucleotides matching TRBD2. V trimming: 0 bases; J trimming: 7 bases; junction bases outside the gene matches: 10. Germline lookup yields CDR1 SGDLS and CDR2 YYNGEE. The CDR3 is 16 amino acids. The CDR3 nucleotides are TGTGCCAGCAGCGTAGGTGAGGGAGGGCCGCAAAATGAGCAGTTCTTC. Translated: CASSVGEGGPQNEQFF. Full variable domain (rest looked up from reference TRBV9 and TRBJ2-1): DSGVTQTPKHLITATGQRVTLRCSPRSGDLSVYWYQQSLDQGLQFLIQYYNGEERAKGNILERFSAQQFPDLHSELNLSSLELGDSALYFCASSVGEGGPQNEQFFGPGTRLTVL.

The gene calls are TRBV27 and TRBJ1-5; D gene uncertain. Germline values: CDR1 MNHEY, CDR2 SMNVEV (reference sequence). V gave up 4 bases and J gave up 3 bases, with 7 bases separating them. This CDR3 contains 13 residues. The CDR3 DNA reads as TGTGCCAGCAGTTACCAGTACAATCAGCCCCAGCATTTT. It specifies CASSYQYNQPQHF.

The gene calls are TRBV7-9 and TRBJ1-2; D is perhaps TRBD1 (6 bases). This CDR3 contains 15 residues. Germline V gives CDR1 SEHNR, CDR2 FQNEAQ (reference sequence). V shed 7 bases and J shed 4 bases, with 19 bases lying between them. Here the CDR3 reads CASTSRGGQIYGYTF. CDR3 coding DNA: TGTGCCAGCACCTCGAGGGGGGGCCAGATCTATGGCTACACCTTC.

The J gene is TRBJ2-5, the V gene TRBV7-2; TRBD1 is a possible D gene (6 bases). The CDR3 covers 13 residues. Per germline, CDR1 SGHTA and CDR2 FQGNSA. V dropped 6 bases and J dropped 5 bases, with 13 bases sitting between them. Written as DNA, the CDR3 is TGTGCCAGCAGTCGACAGGCTGGGGAGACCCAGTACTTC. Encoded protein: CASSRQAGETQYF.

In nucleotides, the CDR3 is TGTGCCAGCAGCTTCCAGGGAGCGGGAGTAAGGGAGCAGTACTTC. Its translation: CASSFQGAGVREQYF. The J gene is TRBJ2-7, the V gene TRBV11-2; 8 nucleotides match TRBD2. Trimming at V came to 3 bases and at J to 7 bases, leaving 11 bases not matched to a gene. Per the germline V gene, CDR1 is SGHAT and CDR2 is FQNNGV. The CDR3 runs 15 residues. The entire variable domain, with the rest obtained from reference TRBV11-2 and TRBJ2-7, is as follows: EAGVAQSPRYKIIEKRQSVAFWCNPISGHATLYWYQQILGQGPKLLIQFQNNGVVDDSQLPKDRFSAERLKGVDSTLKIQPAKLEDSAVYLCASSFQGAGVREQYFGPGTRLTVT.